The clone carrying this TCR beta chain was counted at least ten times. The antigen remains unidentified. From the 5' RACE reads, TCRdb called clonotypes with MiXCR, one entry per CDR3 protein. The sample has 180,000 or so distinct CDR3 sequences, roughly 11% seen once; the top ten hold almost 30%. The data belong to a study of CD8 T cells in ankylosing spondylitis. Study-wide points: Significantly higher representation of disease-linked clones was reported for matched ankylosing spondylitis synovial fluid. Fewer than ten highly homologous variants made up a TCR beta motif that seemed to typify ankylosing spondylitis blood.

Germline V gene lookup returns CDR1 SGHAT and CDR2 FQNNGV. CDR3 length equals 15 residues. V was trimmed by 1 base and J by 4 bases, leaving 14 bases between them. V is TRBV11-2 and J is TRBJ2-7; possible D gene TRBD1, 6 bases. Sequenced material: blood, either unsorted or a sorted T cell fraction (not recorded which). The sequence derives from a male donor with ankylosing spondylitis or in good health (not recorded which). The CDR3: CASSLGGAGAYEQYF. The CDR3, as DNA: TGTGCCAGCAGCTTAGGTGGGGCAGGGGCATACGAGCAGTACTTC.